Shown below are 23 T cell receptor beta chains from a single sample sequenced in a study of blood T cell repertoires in COVID-19. The protocol was immunoSEQ multiplex PCR, while the TCRdb copy is restricted to in-frame clones and leaves out a portion. The table includes more than 90,000 clones, over 80% detected once. Sequencing used peripheral blood. All receptors come from a woman in her 70s with acute or convalescent COVID-19.

The CDR3 coding sequence is TGTGCCAGCAGCGTAGAGGGGCAGAACACTGAAGCTTTCTTT. Translation: CASSVEGQNTEAFF. The chain carries TRBV9 and TRBJ1-1; TRBD1 is a possible D gene (5 bases). The CDR3 loop spans 14 amino acids. Looked up from germline, CDR1 is SGDLS and CDR2 is YYNGEE. Trimming pared 0 bases from V and 1 base from J, leaving 7 bases between. The whole variable domain, remainder taken from reference TRBV9 and TRBJ1-1, is DSGVTQTPKHLITATGQRVTLRCSPRSGDLSVYWYQQSLDQGLQFLIQYYNGEERAKGNILERFSAQQFPDLHSELNLSSLELGDSALYFCASSVEGQNTEAFFGQGTRLTVV.

The chain has TRBV19 and TRBJ2-2, with D maybe TRBD2 (5 bases). The CDR3 length is 14 residues. Germline CDR1 LNHDA, CDR2 SQIVND (reference sequence). Trimming stripped 6 bases from V and 7 bases from J, with 15 bases between. CDR3 region: CASRGLSQGGELFF. In DNA, the CDR3 is TGTGCCAGTAGAGGACTTAGCCAAGGCGGGGAGCTGTTTTTT.

This clone has more than one count but fewer than ten. The gene calls are TRBV19 and TRBJ2-1; D perhaps matches TRBD1 (5 bases). The V gene's germline CDR1 is LNHDA and CDR2 SQIVND (reference sequence). The CDR3 loop spans 13 amino acids. V was pared by 4 bases and J by 4 bases, with 8 bases between. The CDR3: CASSTGNYNEQFF. In DNA, the CDR3 is TGTGCCAGTAGTACAGGGAATTACAATGAGCAGTTCTTC.

The rearrangement joins TRBV12-1 to TRBJ2-7; the table assigns TRBD1, which was not confirmed against the DNA. TRBV12-1 is reported as a pseudogene. The CDR3 is 14 residues long. CDR3: CASSFKDRGVEQYF. CDR3 nucleotide sequence: TGTGCCAGCAGCTTTAAGGACAGGGGAGTGGAGCAGTACTTC.

This clone occurred a few times. This chain joins TRBV9 and TRBJ2-1; 11 bases are a match to TRBD2. The V segment lost 3 bases and the J segment 2 bases; nucleotides outside the gene matches: 7. This CDR3 is built from 17 residues. Looked up from germline, CDR1 is SGDLS and CDR2 is YYNGEE. CDR3 nucleotides: TGTGCCAGCAGCGCCCGGACTAGCGGGCTTCCCTACAATGAGCAGTTCTTC. Its translation: CASSARTSGLPYNEQFF. Filled out from reference TRBV9 and TRBJ2-1, the complete variable domain reads DSGVTQTPKHLITATGQRVTLRCSPRSGDLSVYWYQQSLDQGLQFLIQYYNGEERAKGNILERFSAQQFPDLHSELNLSSLELGDSALYFCASSARTSGLPYNEQFFGPGTRLTVL.

The chain employs TRBV20-1 and TRBJ1-1; D is uncertain. The germline V gene encodes CDR1 DFQATT and CDR2 SNEGSKA (reference sequence). V lost 4 bases and J 4 bases, leaving 7 bases between the germline ends. The CDR3 totals 11 residues. The CDR3 bases are TGCAGTGCTAAGTACAGCACTGAAGCTTTCTTT. Its translation is CSAKYSTEAFF.

The rearrangement links TRBV19 to TRBJ1-5; D is ambiguous. Germline V gives CDR1 LNHDA, CDR2 SQIVND (reference sequence). The CDR3 sequence is 14 residues long. Trimming took 10 bases from V and 7 from J, leaving 20 bases between them. Here the CDR3 reads CATKGGGLEQPQHF. The CDR3 coding sequence is TGTGCCACCAAAGGCGGAGGGTTGGAGCAGCCCCAGCATTTT.

The gene calls are TRBV21-1 and TRBJ2-3; no DNA check was done on the table's D call, TRBD2. TRBV21-1 is given as a pseudogene. CDR3 length: 13 amino acids. CDR3 region: CARPLRDTDTQYF. The CDR3, as DNA: TGTGCCAGGCCCTTGAGGGACACAGATACGCAGTATTTT.

The chain recombines TRBV3-1 (or the pseudogene TRBV3-2) with TRBJ1-2; D not resolved. The CDR3 covers 11 residues. Germline CDR1 is LGHDT and CDR2 is YNNKEL (reference sequence). V shed 6 bases and J shed 4 bases, with 6 bases lying between them. Here the CDR3 reads CASSGPYGYTF. The CDR3 DNA follows: TGTGCCAGCAGTGGCCCCTATGGCTACACCTTC.

The chain combines TRBV7-6 with TRBJ2-5; tentatively, D is TRBD1 (6 bases). V was pared by 5 bases and J by 5 bases, with 15 bases between. The CDR3 contains 14 residues. Germline V CDR1 and CDR2: SGHVS, FNYEAQ. This chain's CDR3 is CASSQDSLGETQYF. The CDR3 DNA reads TGTGCCAGCAGCCAGGACAGTTTAGGGGAGACCCAGTACTTC.

The CDR3 reads CASSSGLAADTQYF. In nucleotides, the CDR3 is TGTGCCAGCAGCTCGGGACTAGCCGCAGATACGCAGTATTTT. This sequence joins TRBV7-3 and TRBJ2-3; TRBD2 matches at 9 bases. Germline V gives CDR1 SGHTA, CDR2 FQGTGA. The length of the CDR3 is 14 residues. The V gene end was trimmed by 4 bases and the J gene end by 4 bases; junction bases not matched to a gene: 3.

This clone was seen once. The chain employs TRBV7-6 and TRBJ2-5, with 8 bases that match TRBD2. Trimming took 5 bases from V and 1 from J; bases not matched to a gene: 6. The CDR3 loop spans 15 amino acids. Germline lookup yields CDR1 SGHVS and CDR2 FNYEAQ. The CDR3 is CASSHGGGPQETQYF. CDR3 bases: TGTGCCAGCAGCCACGGGGGGGGCCCCCAAGAGACCCAGTACTTC. The variable domain in full, with the rest retrieved from reference TRBV7-6 and TRBJ2-5, is GAGVSQSPRYKVTKRGQDVALRCDPISGHVSLYWYRQALGQGPEFLTYFNYEAQQDKSGLPNDRFSAERPEGSISTLTIQRTEQRDSAMYRCASSHGGGPQETQYFGPGTRLLVL.

This rearrangement joins TRBV18 to TRBJ2-3; 8 bases are a match to TRBD1. J gave up 4 bases and V 0 bases, and 9 bases lay outside the gene matches. The CDR3 sequence is 17 residues long. Germline V gives CDR1 KGHSH, CDR2 LQKENI. The CDR3 region has the DNA TGTGCCAGCTCACCACCCCGGACAGGGATCGTCGCAGATACGCAGTATTTT. Protein product: CASSPPRTGIVADTQYF.

V is TRBV13 and J is TRBJ2-3; 8 positions agree with TRBD1. Looked up from germline, CDR1 is PRHDT and CDR2 is FYEKMQ (reference sequence). The length of the CDR3 is 14 residues. After removal of 3 bases from V and 5 bases from J, the junction contained 4 bases not matched to a gene. The CDR3 sequence: CASSLTGAVDTQYF. The CDR3 region has the DNA TGTGCCAGCAGCTTGACAGGGGCAGTAGATACGCAGTATTTT.

This chain uses TRBV6-1 with TRBJ1-2, with 7 bases matching TRBD1. V shed 1 base and J 4 bases; nucleotides not matched to a gene: 6. The CDR3 covers 15 residues. CDR1 and CDR2 from the germline V gene are MNHNS and SASEGT. CDR3 loop: CASSEGDSRSYGYTF. The CDR3 DNA reads as TGTGCCAGCAGTGAAGGGGACAGTCGGAGCTATGGCTACACCTTC.

The rearrangement links TRBV5-1 to TRBJ1-1, with D perhaps TRBD1 (5 bases). Germline assignment: CDR1 SGHRS and CDR2 YFSETQ. V dropped 4 bases and J dropped 4 bases, with 11 bases sitting between them. The CDR3 totals 13 residues. CDR3: CASSEGLGTEAFF. In DNA, the CDR3 is TGCGCCAGCAGCGAGGGACTGGGCACTGAAGCTTTCTTT.

The chain is built from TRBV19 and TRBJ2-1; TRBD2 matches 10 bases. Germline V CDR1 and CDR2: LNHDA, SQIVND (reference sequence). With V trimmed by 4 bases and J by 10 bases, 19 bases remained unmatched. The CDR3 covers 18 residues. CDR3 in amino acids: CASSTSPLAGGPYGEQFF. In DNA, the CDR3 is TGTGCCAGTAGTACCAGTCCTTTAGCGGGGGGCCCTTACGGGGAGCAGTTCTTC.

The genes are TRBV29-1 and TRBJ2-1, with 12 bases aligning to TRBD2. V lost 5 bases, J lost 6 bases, and 5 bases stayed unmatched. The CDR3 totals 14 residues. In germline, CDR1 is SQVTM, CDR2 ANQGSEA. The CDR3 nucleotides read TGCAGCGTTTTACTAGCGGGAGGAGGCAATGAGCAGTTCTTC. Protein: CSVLLAGGGNEQFF.

J is TRBJ1-6 and V is TRBV30; the D gene is possibly TRBD1 (6 bases). The length of the CDR3 is 15 residues. CDR1 is GTSNPN, CDR2 SVGIG, per germline (reference sequence). The V and J ends lost 3 bases and 7 bases respectively, with 16 bases between them. CDR3 amino acids: CAWSLGGGMNSPLHF. CDR3 nucleotide sequence: TGTGCCTGGAGCCTAGGGGGGGGAATGAATTCACCCCTCCACTTT.

The gene calls are TRBV7-9 and TRBJ1-1; 8 bases are shared with TRBD1. V shed 5 bases, J shed 1 base, and the junction held 6 bases outside the gene matches. The germline gives CDR1 SEHNR, CDR2 FQNEAQ (reference sequence). The CDR3 covers 15 residues. The CDR3 DNA is TGTGCCAGCAGCCACAGACAGGGGCCGAACACTGAAGCTTTCTTT. Residues: CASSHRQGPNTEAFF.

The gene calls are TRBV4-1 and TRBJ2-1; 7 bases line up with TRBD2. V trimming: 4 bases; J trimming: 9 bases; junction bases outside the gene matches: 6. This CDR3 has 13 residues. Germline assignment: CDR1 MGHRA and CDR2 YSYEKL. The CDR3 is CASSRGTGGEQFF. The CDR3, as DNA: TGCGCCAGCAGCCGTGGGACGGGAGGTGAGCAGTTCTTC.

This sequence joins TRBV4-2 and TRBJ2-7, with D perhaps matching TRBD2 (5 bases). Germline assignment: CDR1 LGHNA and CDR2 YNFKEQ. Trimming stripped 0 bases from V and 4 bases from J, with 16 bases between. The CDR3 covers 16 residues. The CDR3 region is CASSQDGGGTPYEQYF. The CDR3 nucleotides read TGTGCCAGCAGCCAAGATGGAGGAGGCACTCCGTACGAGCAGTACTTC.

V and J are TRBV24-1 and TRBJ1-5, with D unclear. The germline V and J ends were trimmed by 10 bases and 9 bases, with 6 bases remaining between them. CDR1 KGHDR and CDR2 SFDVKD come from the germline V gene. This CDR3 has 9 amino acids. CDR3 sequence (DNA): TGTGCCACGTCCGGGCCCCAGCATTTT. Amino acid sequence: CATSGPQHF.